The 13 T cell receptor beta chains listed next were all sequenced from one sample in a study of type 1 and type 2 diabetes patients. PCR was run on genomic DNA. Multiplex PCR with 30 forward and 13 reverse primers amplified the TCR beta CDR3. Each CDR3 protein gets one entry after TCRdb re-called the multiplex PCR reads with MiXCR. The sample has about 290,000 distinct CDR3 sequences, roughly 50% seen once; the top ten hold approximately 15%. The sample comprised peripheral blood mononuclear cells (PBMCs). Receptors were obtained from a man aged 18-30 years with type 2 diabetes.

The chain is built from TRBV20-1 and TRBJ2-5; 7 bases fit TRBD1. The germline gives CDR1 DFQATT, CDR2 SNEGSKA (reference sequence). J was trimmed by 5 bases and V by 6 bases; bases with no gene match: 6. This CDR3 contains 12 residues. CDR3 nucleotide sequence: TGCAGTGCGGGACGACAGGGCGAGACCCAGTACTTC. This gives the protein CSAGRQGETQYF.

The chain is built from TRBV10-1 and TRBJ2-2, with 7 nucleotides matching TRBD2. The CDR3 length is 17 residues. The junction had 10 bases not matched to a gene; V was cut back by 6 bases and J by 0 bases. Germline V CDR1 and CDR2: WNHNN, SYGVQD (reference sequence). In DNA, the CDR3 is TGCGCCAGCAGCTTCCTACGGGGGGAATCGAACACCGGGGAGCTGTTTTTT. Its protein is CASSFLRGESNTGELFF.

DNA of the CDR3: TGTGCCACCAGCAGAGACAGGGGAAATCAGCCCCAGCATTTT. It codes for CATSRDRGNQPQHF. The chain joins TRBV15 to TRBJ1-5, with a possible D match to TRBD1 (6 bases). Trimming pared 0 bases from V and 4 bases from J, leaving 7 bases between. This CDR3 is 14 amino acids long. Germline assignment: CDR1 LNHNV and CDR2 YYDKDF (reference sequence).

CDR3 in DNA: TGCAGTGCAAAGGACGGGGTGGCCTACGAGCAGTACTTC. It specifies CSAKDGVAYEQYF. The rearrangement uses TRBV20-1 and TRBJ2-7; D possibly corresponds to TRBD2 (5 bases). Trimming stripped 6 bases from V and 2 bases from J, with 14 bases between. The CDR3 has 13 residues. Germline V gives CDR1 DFQATT, CDR2 SNEGSKA (reference sequence).

This clonotype was seen more than once but under ten times. The gene calls are TRBV10-3 and TRBJ1-1; no definite D call. The CDR3 runs 12 residues. V lost 1 base and J lost 8, with 8 bases in between. Germline CDR1 and CDR2: ENHRY and SYGVKD. The CDR3 sequence is CAISEWGDEAFF. The CDR3 DNA reads as TGTGCCATCAGTGAGTGGGGAGACGAAGCTTTCTTT.

The V call is TRBV20-1, the J call TRBJ1-4; maybe TRBD1 (6 bases). The CDR3 runs 14 residues. Germline CDR1 reads DFQATT; CDR2 reads SNEGSKA (reference sequence). Trimming stripped 5 bases from V and 7 bases from J, with 17 bases between. The chain's CDR3 is CSALTGRGFEKLFF. The DNA of the CDR3 is TGCAGTGCTTTAACAGGGAGAGGCTTTGAAAAACTGTTTTTT.

CDR3 nucleotide sequence: TGTGCCAGCTCACCACTGTCAGACTCTGGGGCCAACGTCCTGACTTTC. It encodes CASSPLSDSGANVLTF. The V call is TRBV18, the J call TRBJ2-6; D unclear. V was trimmed by 1 base and J by 0 bases, leaving 7 bases between them. Germline CDR1 KGHSH, CDR2 LQKENI. This CDR3 has 16 amino acids. Full variable domain (outside the CDR3, taken from reference TRBV18 and TRBJ2-6): NAGVMQNPRHLVRRRGQEARLRCSPMKGHSHVYWYRQLPEEGLKFMVYLQKENIIDESGMPKERFSAEFPKEGPSILRIQQVVRGDSAAYFCASSPLSDSGANVLTFGAGSRLTVL.

V and J are TRBV7-8 and TRBJ2-2; weak D call: TRBD1 (5 bases). CDR3 length: 15 amino acids. Germline V gives CDR1 SGHVS, CDR2 FQNEAQ. V lost 2 bases and J lost 2, with 9 bases in between. The CDR3 DNA sequence: TGTGCCAGCAGCTTAAACAGGATTAACACCGGGGAGCTGTTTTTT. It is translated as CASSLNRINTGELFF.

This sequence joins TRBV7-2 and TRBJ2-1; D is possibly TRBD2 (6 bases). CDR1 is SGHTA and CDR2 is FQGNSA in the germline V gene. Trimming pared 4 bases from V and 3 bases from J, leaving 10 bases between. The CDR3 is 14 amino acids. CDR3 loop: CASSWRGGYNEQFF. The DNA of the CDR3 is TGTGCCAGCAGCTGGCGGGGAGGCTACAATGAGCAGTTCTTC.

There are a few counts of this clonotype. Compared with germline, one end of the junction differs, possibly owing to a read error. The chain carries TRBV25-1 and TRBJ2-5; D not resolved. Germline V lookup: CDR1 MGHDK, CDR2 SYGVNS. This CDR3 spans 13 amino acids. CDR3 region: CASSGDVYLNLFF. The CDR3 nucleotides read TGTGCCAGCAGTGGAGATGTGTATTTAAATCTGTTCTTC.

The chain recombines TRBV14 with TRBJ1-4; TRBD1 is a possible D gene (6 bases). V was cut by 4 bases and J by 10 bases, with 16 bases left in between. The CDR3 is 14 amino acids. The germline gives CDR1 SGHDN, CDR2 FVKESK. CDR3 sequence (DNA): TGTGCCAGCAGCCGAGACAGGCCGAGAGGAAAACTGTTTTTT. Protein sequence: CASSRDRPRGKLFF. Together with reference TRBV14 and TRBJ1-4, the CDR3 gives the full variable domain: EAGVTQFPSHSVIEKGQTVTLRCDPISGHDNLYWYRRVMGKEIKFLLHFVKESKQDESGMPNNRFLAERTGGTYSTLKVQPAELEDSGVYFCASSRDRPRGKLFFGSGTQLSVL.

Comment on this clonotype: Possible read error: a much larger clone is one base away. The rearrangement uses TRBV2 and TRBJ2-2; 9 bases line up with TRBD1. The CDR3 contains 17 residues. Losses at the gene ends were 6 bases for V and 7 bases for J; bases not matched to a gene: 15. The germline CDR1 and CDR2 sequences are SNHLY and FYNNEI. The DNA of the CDR3 is TGTGCCAGCAGCTACATTTGGGACAGGGTTCAGGACGGGGAGCTGTTTTTT. It is translated as CASSYIWDRVQDGELFF.

The chain employs TRBV5-4 and TRBJ2-1; TRBD1 matches 7 bases. Per germline, CDR1 SGHNT and CDR2 YYREEE (reference sequence). This CDR3 is built from 14 residues. The ends lost 4 bases at V and 3 bases at J; junction bases unmatched: 4. CDR3: CASSNGQDYNEQFF. CDR3 nucleotides: TGTGCCAGCAGCAACGGACAGGACTACAATGAGCAGTTCTTC. Full variable domain (rest looked up from reference TRBV5-4 and TRBJ2-1): ETGVTQSPTHLIKTRGQQVTLRCSSQSGHNTVSWYQQALGQGPQFIFQYYREEENGRGNFPPRFSGLQFPNYSSELNVNALELDDSALYLCASSNGQDYNEQFFGPGTRLTVL.